This TCR beta chain was profiled in a study of cytomegalovirus exposure and HLA in healthy donors (dated 2017 in TCRdb). With respect to the entire study: An earlier analysis of 587 of the donors reported roughly 300 Gb of sequence data and approximately 120 million unique TCR beta sequences obtained from about 179 million T cells. An early release that covered roughly 600 HLA-typed donors contained approximately 290 gigabases of sequencing data and 85 million to 100 million unique TCR sequences. The genetic ancestry cluster associated with self-reported Caucasian donors included around 76% of the roughly 400 genotyped donors. The aim of the study was to test whether cataloging public T cell receptors could identify signatures of past pathogen exposure. The study profiled the T cell repertoires of about 640 subjects by immunosequencing and related them to cytomegalovirus serostatus. In addition to the first cohort of 650 to 800 subjects, a separate validation cohort of 120 different subjects was used. To predict cytomegalovirus infection status, the study combined high-throughput TCR immunosequencing, statistical association of individual TCRs with disease status, and machine learning. A later analysis re-examined previously published TCR beta repertoires from about 670 donors and added high-resolution HLA genotyping to investigate patterns of TCR occurrence. Rather than using new phenotypic data, the later analysis identified candidate immune exposures from TCR beta sequences and from how often those sequences occurred across donors. To decide whether each TCR beta V gene segment behaved as functional or pseudogenic, an earlier analysis of 587 of the donors relied on high-throughput TCR beta sequencing. Alongside the repertoire data, information on donor age, sex, ethnicity and CMV serostatus was compiled. A later genetic analysis took genome-wide SNP genotypes for about 65% of the roughly 670 donors and used that subset as a discovery cohort. All discovery cohort repertoires had been generated using a single sequencing platform. Class I and class II HLA loci were covered by the typing at four-digit resolution. The number of donors typed differed by locus, with about 620-630 for A, B, C, DRB1 and DQB1, approximately 500 for DQA1, over 600 for DPA1, and 400 to 490 for DPB1. Because of strong linkage in the cohort, four or five DR-DQ haplotypes were treated as single units for association and clustering. Among some 400 genotyped donors of the cohort, an average of roughly 230,000 unique TCR beta nucleotide sequences was sequenced per donor, of which 15% to 20% were non-productive.

Its CDR3 holds 15 amino acids, cysteine through phenylalanine. Of the read, only the CDR3 DNA is kept; its 45 bases are in frame from base 1. From a lookup of the germline V gene (reference sequence), CDR1 and CDR2 are SEHNR and FQNEAQ. Concerning this clone itself: The target of this receptor is not known. No base quality values were provided; no much bigger clone lies one nucleotide off.

The cohort consisted of 666 healthy bone marrow donors. At the time of sampling, every cohort member was nominally healthy, though immune exposures that went unrecorded were likely present. The donor was CMV seronegative and was included in the group of a few hundred seronegative cohort members. A peripheral blood sample was provided by each donor, and peripheral blood mononuclear cells were used for TCR beta sequencing. Genomic DNA was extracted from the blood cell samples with the Qiagen DNeasy Blood Extraction Kit. Libraries were made using the immunoSEQ multiplex PCR assay. A mixture of 60 forward primers for TCR Vbeta segments and 13 reverse primers for TCR Jbeta segments was used in the multiplex PCR. Amplification of the CDR3 region of rearranged TCR beta genes was performed with a multiplex PCR assay on genomic DNA. Amplified TCR beta libraries were sequenced as 87-base-pair reads on the Illumina HiSeq System. For the original study's pipeline: Across the 640 or so repertoires, a later analysis counted tens of millions of unique TCR beta chains, 9 million to 14 million of which were shared by at least two donors. To remove PCR and sequencing errors, raw reads were error-corrected and collapsed into unique sequences using a nearest-neighbor algorithm that merged closely related sequences. Alignment of CDR3 sequences to IMGT reference sequences was used to assign V, D and J gene segments. For a sequence to be retained, at least a six-nucleotide match to both a V gene segment and a J gene segment was required. Rearrangements were classified as productive when the CDR3 lacked stop codons and remained in frame with V and J, and all other rearrangements were classified as non-productive. Following IMGT convention, CDR3 was defined as the stretch from the second conserved V-encoded cysteine up to the conserved J-encoded phenylalanine. Sequences without an unambiguous match to a single V gene segment were excluded from the earlier analysis of approximately 600 of the donors. In an earlier analysis of approximately 550 of the donors, V segments were called functional above 56.7% productive rearrangements and were called segregating when the between-donor standard deviation exceeded 5%. A statistical classification framework was built to diagnose cytomegalovirus status from the catalog of TCR beta chain sequences. In a later analysis, TCR nucleotide sequences were compared against IMGT/GENE-DB human TR gene sequences so that V and J genes could be assigned. In a later analysis, CDR3 sequences and most-parsimonious VDJ recombination scenarios were assigned using the TCRdist pipeline. A later analysis defined each TCR beta chain by its CDR3 amino acid sequence plus V-gene family, and excluded reads lacking a unique V-gene family. In a later analysis, around 600 highly shared, low-generation-probability nucleotide sequences were removed to address suspected cross-contamination and a sequencing artifact. In a later analysis, a clonal expansion index for each public chain was calculated from normalized within-repertoire ranks of inferred template counts. In a later analysis, generation probabilities were computed with a VDJ recombination model fitted to out-of-frame rearrangements, and the resulting probabilities were checked against IGoR. A later analysis scored TCR-TCR, TCR-HLA and TCR-CMV co-occurrence with hypergeometric tests, applying a repertoire-size bias correction to TCR pairs. False discovery rates were estimated in a later analysis by permuting HLA or CMV assignments 20 times. In a later analysis, co-occurring TCRs were grouped with DBSCAN, and TCRdist sequence similarity was added when clustering was performed within HLA-allele-positive subsets. Repertoires with fewer than 30,000 or more than 120,000 public chains were left out of co-occurrence clustering, as were a few repertoires with anomalous nucleotide sharing. TCRdb mirrors the immuneACCESS table, restricted to in-frame sequences. Some clones are absent from its copies; in checked studies, under half trace to an unresolved V gene, and the reason for the others is unknown. V, J and clone size reflect that table, while D and trimming were determined from the DNA. The sample profile shows roughly 140,000 clones; 68% of them were found once. The ten largest clones capture more than 4% of the sample.

Paper-wide results and their limitations: According to a later analysis, parvovirus B19, influenza, CMV and Epstein-Barr virus appeared linked to several top co-occurrence clusters. The authors suggested that the approach could potentially be generalized to other disease states and immunological phenotypes. A total of about 150 TCR beta chains were listed by the study as associated with cytomegalovirus. A group of highly shared sequence variants was considered likely to be a technical artifact of the sequencing pipeline. V-gene and J-gene trimming of TCR beta chains was associated with a missense DCLRE1C variant in a later genetic analysis, and the association was replicated in an independent cohort. In a later analysis, HLA-associated TCR beta chains were found to be more clonally expanded and to have lower generation probabilities than equally common non-associated chains. Most CMV-associated TCR beta chains appeared to be HLA-restricted in a later analysis, and the HLA associations seemed to be driven largely by CMV exposure. The classifier was reported to diagnose cytomegalovirus status with high specificity and sensitivity in both the original and validation cohorts. The 87-base-pair reads could not distinguish some IMGT-functional V segments, including TRBV6-2 and TRBV6-3, so those segments were excluded. Because HLA typing was missing for some donors at each locus, association tests included only the typed subset. A further reported finding was that TCR beta sequences accurately predicted the HLA-A and HLA-B alleles for most subjects in the first cohort. In a later analysis, the rate of TCR association differed among HLA loci, with DRB1 alleles having the most associated TCRs and HLA-C alleles having the fewest. In this cohort, only TCR beta chains were sequenced, and detectable features were limited by the absence of alpha or paired-chain data. In a later analysis, about 16,000 TCR beta sequences were associated with specific HLA alleles at a false discovery rate of 0.05. An earlier analysis of approximately 530 of the donors showed that most TCR beta V segments appeared in productive rearrangements either about 87% or about 30% of the time, which broadly matched IMGT annotations. While some public TCRs were present in many individuals, most TCR sequences turned up only very rarely across donors. In vitro tests confirmed that a few of the cytomegalovirus-associated TCR beta chains recognize cytomegalovirus antigens. Roughly uniform sequencing depth across donors was assumed in presence/absence analyses, although this assumption may not hold. Linkage disequilibrium might explain the correlated functional status among segregating V segments, but an unknown experimental factor could not be excluded. Assigning TCR associations to individual alleles was difficult when HLA alleles, especially DR and DQ, strongly co-occurred. A later genetic analysis reported fewer N-insertions in productive TCRs among donors in an Asian-associated ancestry cluster than the roughly 620-donor mean. Approximately 18 rarely observed V segments, including chromosome 9 orphons, were excluded from the earlier analysis of a few hundred of the donors because counts were too low. Immune exposure information for the cohort was limited to CMV serostatus.

This TCR was sampled from a man in his sixties in good health and CMV-seronegative. The sequencing input was PBMCs. The sequence is built from TRBV7-9 and TRBJ2-2; the D gene is perhaps TRBD1, from 5 matching bases. The DNA sequence reads TGTGGGTCCGTCCCTCGGACAATGAACACCGGGGAGCTGTTTTTT. Its amino acids are CGSVPRTMNTGELFF.